This TCR beta chain was recovered during a study of blood T cell repertoires in COVID-19. The CDR3 totals 16 residues. Germline V gives CDR1 SNHLY, CDR2 FYNNEI. The V gene end was trimmed by 4 bases and the J gene end by 0 bases; junction bases not matched to a gene: 5. A single count supports this clone. Repertoires were generated with immunoSEQ multiplex PCR, while TCRdb's copy carries only in-frame clones and drops some. There are hundreds of thousands of clones in the sample; 70% to 90% occur only once, and 9.5% to 15% lies in the top ten. This TCR was sampled from a woman aged 60-75 years with acute or convalescent COVID-19. Sequenced material: peripheral blood. The rearrangement links TRBV2 to TRBJ1-5; TRBD1 matches 8 bases. CDR3 amino acids: CASSVQGAASNQPQHF. The DNA of the CDR3 is TGTGCCAGCAGTGTCCAGGGGGCCGCTAGCAATCAGCCCCAGCATTTT. The full variable domain, rest sourced from reference TRBV2 and TRBJ1-5, is EPEVTQTPSHQVTQMGQEVILRCVPISNHLYFYWYRQILGQKVEFLVSFYNNEISEKSEIFDDQFSVERPDGSNFTLKIRSTKLEDSAMYFCASSVQGAASNQPQHFGDGTRLSIL.